This note documents a single T cell receptor (beta chain) sequence. Its antigen is not known. CDR3 size: 14 residues. V shed 5 bases and J 6 bases; nucleotides not matched to a gene: 6. CDR1 SGHTA and CDR2 FQGNSA come from the germline V gene. Documented time point: week 11, during vaccination. In every dose of vaccine, 300 ug of mutant IDH1 20-mer peptide was given alongside topical imiquimod. The data originate from a study of a mutant IDH1 vaccine in newly diagnosed glioma. In the study overall: There were 62.5% males and approximately 38% females among treated patients, whose mean age was about 40 years.

Repertoires were generated with immunoSEQ multiplex PCR, while TCRdb's copy carries only in-frame clones and drops some. The sample records 30,000 to 40,000 clones, 84% being singletons. The sample in question was PBMCs, obtained from a glioma patient whose treatment included an IDH1 peptide vaccine. This clonotype was obtained from a man aged 40-55 years with glioma. The chain couples TRBV7-2 to TRBJ2-2; 7 positions agree with TRBD1. CDR3 sequence: CASSRQGRAGELFF. CDR3 in DNA: TGTGCCAGCAGCCGACAGGGTAGGGCCGGGGAGCTGTTTTTT.